This TCR beta chain was retrieved from a study of T cell changes during pregnancy in multiple sclerosis. The CDR3 is 17 residues long. V was shortened by 4 bases and J by 0 bases, with 16 bases between the two germline ends. CDR1 is SGHTA and CDR2 is FQGTGA in the germline V gene. Profiled with immunoSEQ multiplex PCR; TCRdb holds only in-frame clones, not every one. The sample includes around 100,000 clones, approximately 90% of them seen just once. Material: peripheral blood, obtained in the third trimester of pregnancy. This rearrangement joins TRBV7-3 to TRBJ2-1, with a weak D call TRBD2 (5 bases). The receptor was isolated from a female donor with multiple sclerosis, enrolled in a pregnancy study. DNA for the CDR3: TGTGCCAGCAGCTCAAGAGTGGGGAGAAGCTCCTACAATGAGCAGTTCTTC. It codes for CASSSRVGRSSYNEQFF.